This T cell receptor beta chain was obtained from a study of blood T cell repertoires in COVID-19. Study summary: The United States, Italy and Spain supplied acute and convalescent COVID-19 samples. From T cells, B-cell-depleted T cells, or PBMCs came the material, which was cDNA or gDNA.

Trimming cost V 4 bases and J 4 bases, with 17 bases left between them. The germline V gene encodes CDR1 LGHNA and CDR2 YNFKEQ. The CDR3 totals 15 residues. Authors' analysis steps: Amplification of reference gene primers provided the estimated nucleated cell counts. TCRdb's copy holds only in-frame clones and misses some; the assay was immunoSEQ multiplex PCR. V and J calls and clone size are as listed in that table; D and trimming were resolved from the DNA. The sample records about 190,000 clones, roughly 88% being singletons. The sequencing input was peripheral blood. The chain has TRBV4-2 and TRBJ2-7, with D perhaps matching TRBD2 (6 bases). The clonotype was recovered from a middle-aged woman who had recovered from COVID-19. This chain's CDR3 is CASSPGDGSGYEQYF. The CDR3 nucleotides read TGTGCCAGCAGCCCCGGGGACGGGAGTGGGTACGAGCAGTACTTC.